The TCR beta chain under discussion was sequenced for a study of T cell responses to AZD1222 COVID-19 vaccine. Regarding this clone: Its antigen is unknown.

Pooled in the analysis were second doses at about 4 or about 12 weeks. The protocol was immunoSEQ multiplex PCR, while the TCRdb copy is restricted to in-frame clones and leaves out a portion. This sample has 110,000 or so clones; 86% occur once, and the top ten carry 17%. The CDR3 spans 13 residues. Trimming took 4 bases from V and 2 from J, leaving 6 bases between them. Germline V gene lookup returns CDR1 SGHNT and CDR2 YYREEE (reference sequence). Study conclusions and caveats: The reported proportion of spike-specific TCRs targeting unmutated variant regions was nearly half. Clonal diversity may have been underestimated in mostly white British donors.

Specimen: peripheral blood, collected 28 days after the second AZD1222 dose. This TCR was recovered from an adult who received the AZD1222 COVID-19 vaccine. The chain employs TRBV5-4 and TRBJ2-2; tentative D call: TRBD1 (6 bases). This CDR3 is CASSGTNTGELFF. In DNA, the CDR3 is TGTGCCAGCAGCGGGACAAACACCGGGGAGCTGTTTTTT.